One sample yielded the 20 T cell receptor beta chains listed below, sequenced in a study of graft-versus-host responses after intestinal transplantation. No antigen has been identified for these receptors. The data were produced by immunoSEQ multiplex PCR, yet TCRdb's version contains in-frame clones alone and is incomplete. Seen here are 90,000 to 120,000 clones, 80% to 90% observed once, and the top ten hold around 0.76%. Sequences were derived from unstimulated CD4+ T cells sorted from spleen or lymph node cells, sampled before transplant. These receptors were obtained from a human donor who was the organ donor for an intestinal transplant.

V gene TRBV23-1 combines with J gene TRBJ2-3, with D unclear. TRBV23-1 is classed as an ORF, of uncertain function. CDR3 length: 12 amino acids. V lost 0 bases, J lost 4 bases, and 2 bases lay in between. CDR3 in DNA: TGCGCCAGCAGTCAATCATCAGATACGCAGTATTTT. Translation: CASSQSSDTQYF.

The chain uses TRBV9 and TRBJ2-7; D remains unclear. Trimming removed 0 bases at V and 6 bases at J, with 13 bases between. CDR1 and CDR2 from the germline V gene are SGDLS and YYNGEE. The CDR3 is 14 residues long. The CDR3 loop reads CASSVGPGHPEQYF. For the CDR3, the DNA is TGTGCCAGCAGCGTAGGTCCAGGCCACCCCGAGCAGTACTTC.

The chain couples TRBV28 to TRBJ2-7, with TRBD2 matching 11 bases. The CDR3 extends over 15 amino acids. Germline CDR1 reads MDHEN; CDR2 reads SYDVKM. V gave up 5 bases and J gave up 2 bases; unmatched junction bases: 5. In DNA, the CDR3 is TGTGCCAGCAGTACTCCTAGCGGGAGGACCTACGAGCAGTACTTC. Translated, it gives CASSTPSGRTYEQYF.

The V call is TRBV6-4, the J call TRBJ2-3; TRBD2 might be the D (6 bases). The germline V and J ends were trimmed by 5 bases and 1 base, with 13 bases remaining between them. This CDR3 is built from 15 residues. Per germline, CDR1 MRHNA and CDR2 SNTAGT. The CDR3 region is CASSPTGTGTDTQYF. CDR3 DNA sequence: TGTGCCAGCAGTCCAACCGGGACTGGCACAGATACGCAGTATTTT.

The rearrangement links TRBV5-1 to TRBJ2-1; D is possibly TRBD1 (6 bases). This CDR3 contains 14 residues. Trimming stripped 3 bases from V and 7 bases from J, with 14 bases between. Germline V gene sequence: CDR1 SGHRS, CDR2 YFSETQ. CDR3 region: CASSSGTPVNEQFF. The DNA of the CDR3 is TGCGCCAGCAGCTCCGGGACACCGGTTAATGAGCAGTTCTTC. The full variable domain, with the rest looked up from reference TRBV5-1 and TRBJ2-1, is KAGVTQTPRYLIKTRGQQVTLSCSPISGHRSVSWYQQTPGQGLQFLFEYFSETQRNKGNFPGRFSGRQFSNSRSEMNVSTLELGDSALYLCASSSGTPVNEQFFGPGTRLTVL.

The V gene is TRBV6-1, the J gene TRBJ2-1; 7 positions match TRBD1. The CDR3 runs to 16 residues. Germline V gene data show CDR1 as MNHNS and CDR2 as SASEGT. The junction had 9 bases not matched to a gene; V was cut back by 4 bases and J by 3 bases. The DNA of the CDR3 is TGTGCCAGCAGTGCTCGGACAGGCGCTAGCTACAATGAGCAGTTCTTC. Its protein product is CASSARTGASYNEQFF.

V is TRBV18 and J is TRBJ1-4; D possibly corresponds to TRBD1 (6 bases). This CDR3 is 14 amino acids long. With 1 base removed from V and 4 bases from J, the gap between germline ends came to 7 bases. The germline V gene has CDR1 KGHSH and CDR2 LQKENI. This CDR3 is CASSPQGDNEKLFF. CDR3 in DNA: TGTGCCAGCTCACCACAGGGGGATAATGAAAAACTGTTTTTT.

This clone has a handful of counts. The chain employs TRBV6-5 and TRBJ2-5; 8 bases map to TRBD1. The CDR3 runs to 14 residues. The germline gives CDR1 MNHEY, CDR2 SVGAGI. V shed 6 bases and J 5 bases; nucleotides not matched to a gene: 8. The CDR3 loop reads CASRDRVIEETQYF. CDR3 nucleotides: TGTGCCAGCAGGGACAGGGTAATTGAGGAGACCCAGTACTTC.

CDR3 DNA sequence: TGTGCCAGCAGTTTGACCCACTTCTCTAGCAATCAGCCCCAGCATTTT. This gives the protein CASSLTHFSSNQPQHF. The chain has TRBV6-5 and TRBJ1-5; D is ambiguous. Germline V lookup: CDR1 MNHEY, CDR2 SVGAGI. V lost 4 bases, J lost 0 bases, and 13 bases lay in between. The length of the CDR3 is 16 residues.

The rearrangement links TRBV5-1 to TRBJ2-3; 9 bases agree with TRBD1. V was clipped by 4 bases and J by 5 bases; unmatched bases: 5. Germline loops: CDR1 SGHRS, CDR2 YFSETQ. The CDR3 length is 14 residues. As DNA, the CDR3 is TGCGCCAGCAGCACCGGGACAGGGAGAGATACGCAGTATTTT. Translated, it gives CASSTGTGRDTQYF.

The V gene is TRBV27, the J gene TRBJ2-2; D possibly corresponds to TRBD2 (6 bases). The CDR3 consists of 15 residues. Germline CDR1 MNHEY, CDR2 SMNVEV (reference sequence). Trimming stripped 3 bases from V and 4 bases from J, with 12 bases between. CDR3: CASSFGGIFTGELFF. The CDR3 DNA follows: TGTGCCAGCAGTTTCGGCGGGATTTTCACCGGGGAGCTGTTTTTT.

The V call is TRBV23-1, the J call TRBJ2-5; no firm D call. TRBV23-1 has ORF status, its function being uncertain. Trimming stripped 0 bases from V and 0 bases from J, with 5 bases between. There are 14 residues in the CDR3. CDR3 bases: TGCGCCAGCAGTCAATCGTTATACCAAGAGACCCAGTACTTC. Translation gives CASSQSLYQETQYF.

The V and J genes are TRBV9 and TRBJ1-2; D may be TRBD1 (6 bases). The ends were cut back, 4 bases at V and 2 bases at J, with 18 bases in the middle. The CDR3 runs 16 residues. The germline V gene encodes CDR1 SGDLS and CDR2 YYNGEE. The CDR3 loop reads CASSLITGTLNYGYTF. Here the CDR3 DNA reads TGTGCCAGCAGCCTCATCACAGGGACACTGAACTATGGCTACACCTTC.

Only a few counts were recorded for this clone. This chain's CDR3 is CASSGHLLQPQHF. CDR3 nucleotides: TGTGCCAGTAGCGGACATCTGCTTCAGCCCCAGCATTTT. V gene TRBV19 combines with J gene TRBJ1-5, with D maybe TRBD1 (5 bases). V was shortened by 6 bases and J by 6 bases, with 12 bases between the two germline ends. Germline CDR1 is LNHDA and CDR2 is SQIVND (reference sequence). The CDR3 covers 13 residues.

The chain recombines TRBV18 with TRBJ1-4; the D gene is possibly TRBD1 (5 bases). CDR1 is KGHSH, CDR2 LQKENI, per germline. V lost 0 bases, J lost 5 bases, and 19 bases lay in between. The CDR3 is 18 amino acids. In nucleotides, the CDR3 is TGTGCCAGCTCACCACCGAACTCATCGGGACGCCGGAATGAAAAACTGTTTTTT. It yields the protein CASSPPNSSGRRNEKLFF.

This sequence joins TRBV11-2 and TRBJ1-1, with D perhaps TRBD1 (5 bases). Trimming cost V 3 bases and J 1 base, with 12 bases left between them. The V gene's germline CDR1 is SGHAT and CDR2 FQNNGV. CDR3 length equals 15 residues. Written as DNA, the CDR3 is TGTGCCAGCAGCTTCACCGGGACTGCGAACACTGAAGCTTTCTTT. Amino acids: CASSFTGTANTEAFF.

This chain joins TRBV6-5 and TRBJ2-7; 7 nucleotides agree with TRBD2. The V gene's germline CDR1 is MNHEY and CDR2 SVGAGI. The CDR3 contains 14 residues. The ends lost 5 bases at V and 2 bases at J; junction bases unmatched: 6. The DNA of the CDR3 is TGTGCCAGCAGTGAATTAGCGGGCCCCTACGAGCAGTACTTC. Protein: CASSELAGPYEQYF.

This chain uses TRBV6-5 with TRBJ1-1; D is uncertain. The ends were cut back, 3 bases at V and 1 base at J, with 9 bases in the middle. Germline CDR1 is MNHEY and CDR2 is SVGAGI. This CDR3 comprises 14 residues. The CDR3 spells CASSYGSGNTEAFF. CDR3 sequence (DNA): TGTGCCAGCAGTTATGGCTCGGGGAACACTGAAGCTTTCTTT.

The chain employs TRBV2 and TRBJ2-7; possibly TRBD1 for D (6 bases). The germline V gene has CDR1 SNHLY and CDR2 FYNNEI. V lost 6 bases and J lost 7, with 10 bases in between. The CDR3 consists of 11 residues. Here the CDR3 DNA reads TGTGCCAGCAGCGCCACAGGGGAGCAGTACTTC. Its protein product is CASSATGEQYF.

The DNA for the CDR3 is TGTGCCAGCAGCCTAGGGCTAGTGGCCAAAAACATTCAGTACTTC. Translation gives CASSLGLVAKNIQYF. V is TRBV2 and J is TRBJ2-4; D is unclear. The CDR3 consists of 15 residues. The V end was cut by 6 bases, the J end by 1 base, with 13 bases between. CDR1 and CDR2 (germline): SNHLY, FYNNEI.